The 24 T cell receptor beta chains presented below share a single source sample, sequenced in a study of early T cells in non-severe SARS-CoV-2 infection. TCRdb fed the 5' RACE reads into MiXCR, producing one record per CDR3 protein. The top ten clones hold around 1.4% of a sample with approximately 50,000 distinct CDR3 sequences, roughly an eighth of them seen once. The sequencing input was whole blood. The receptors were gathered from an adult who was a healthcare worker with PCR-confirmed SARS-CoV-2 infection or an uninfected control (not recorded which).

For this clonotype: At one end, the junction sequence differs from germline, possibly due to a read error. The chain uses TRBV27 and TRBJ1-1, with D unresolved. The V gene's germline CDR1 is MNHEY and CDR2 SMNVEV (reference sequence). CDR3 length: 15 residues. Written as DNA, the CDR3 is TGTTCCAGCAGTTTATCTAGGACGGTGAACACTGAAGCTTTCTTT. As protein: CSSSLSRTVNTEAFF.

V is TRBV19 and J is TRBJ2-1; unclear D gene. With 0 bases removed from V and 0 bases from J, the gap between germline ends came to 6 bases. The CDR3 has 15 residues. Per the germline V gene, CDR1 is LNHDA and CDR2 is SQIVND (reference sequence). CDR3: CASSIDWSSYNEQFF. CDR3 coding DNA: TGTGCCAGTAGTATAGATTGGAGCTCCTACAATGAGCAGTTCTTC.

This clonotype was counted at least ten times. The V and J genes are TRBV12-5 and TRBJ1-4, with D uncertain. This CDR3 has 14 amino acids. Trimming pared 1 base from V and 5 bases from J, leaving 8 bases between. CDR1 is LGHNT, CDR2 FRNRAP, per germline. The CDR3 reads CASGLGQKNEKLFF. CDR3 coding DNA: TGTGCTAGTGGTTTGGGGCAGAAAAATGAAAAACTGTTTTTT.

Many counts were recorded for this clonotype. The J gene is TRBJ2-7, the V gene TRBV20-1; D unresolved. The CDR3 contains 14 residues. The V gene's germline CDR1 is DFQATT and CDR2 SNEGSKA (reference sequence). Trimming left V 6 bases short and J 4 bases short, with 19 bases between. This chain's CDR3 is CSATQAAKAYEQYF. Here the CDR3 DNA reads TGCAGTGCAACCCAGGCCGCTAAGGCGTACGAGCAGTACTTC.

This clonotype occurred a few times. This chain links TRBV7-2 with TRBJ1-1, with D uncertain. This CDR3 region has 14 residues. The V gene's germline CDR1 is SGHTA and CDR2 FQGNSA. Trimming stripped 2 bases from V and 5 bases from J, with 12 bases between. The CDR3 here is CASSLIRARTEAFF. DNA for the CDR3: TGTGCCAGCAGCTTAATTCGAGCGAGGACTGAAGCTTTCTTT.

This clonotype was seen ten or more times. This chain links TRBV11-2 with TRBJ1-1, with 8 bases lining up with TRBD1. Trimming cost V 4 bases and J 1 base; bases outside gene matches: 23. From germline, CDR1 is SGHAT and CDR2 FQNNGV. This CDR3 has 21 amino acids. The CDR3 sequence is CASSWGPPTGTGGWRNTEAFF. The CDR3 DNA is TGTGCCAGCAGCTGGGGTCCCCCCACGGGGACAGGAGGGTGGCGGAACACTGAAGCTTTCTTT.

At least ten counts were recorded for this clonotype. The rearrangement links TRBV6-4 to TRBJ2-3, with 10 bases identical to TRBD2. Germline CDR1 MRHNA, CDR2 SNTAGT. The CDR3 spans 15 residues. Germline trimming cut 4 bases from V and 1 base from J; bases unmatched to any gene: 2. This CDR3 reads CASSGGTSGTDTQYF. The DNA for the CDR3 is TGTGCCAGCAGTGGCGGGACTAGCGGCACAGATACGCAGTATTTT.

This clonotype showed up just once. The V call is TRBV5-1, the J call TRBJ2-3; maybe TRBD1 (6 bases). CDR1 is SGHRS, CDR2 YFSETQ, per germline. The CDR3 is 15 amino acids. V was clipped by 1 base and J by 3 bases, with 12 bases between them. CDR3 nucleotides: TGCGCCAGCAGCTTGCGCGGACAGCCTACAGATACGCAGTATTTT. Protein: CASSLRGQPTDTQYF.

The V gene is TRBV6-5, the J gene TRBJ1-3; D call uncertain. Germline lookup yields CDR1 MNHEY and CDR2 SVGAGI. The germline V and J ends were trimmed by 6 bases and 0 bases, with 15 bases remaining between them. The CDR3 sequence is 16 residues long. The CDR3 DNA reads as TGTGCCAGCAGACGGTGGGCACCATCCTCTGGAAACACCATATATTTT. It specifies CASRRWAPSSGNTIYF.

At least ten counts were recorded for this clonotype. The CDR3 nucleotides read TGTGCCAGCAGCATGGACTCCCGGCAGACAGATACGCAGTATTTT. This gives the protein CASSMDSRQTDTQYF. The gene calls are TRBV7-6 and TRBJ2-3; the D gene is possibly TRBD2 (5 bases). Germline V gene lookup returns CDR1 SGHVS and CDR2 FNYEAQ. Between the trimmed V and J ends, which lost 5 bases and 3 bases, there was a span of 15 bases. CDR3 length: 15 amino acids.

This clonotype was picked up a small number of times. Here the CDR3 reads CASSEAGGNNQPQHF. CDR3 in DNA: TGTGCCAGCAGTGAAGCAGGGGGCAATAATCAGCCCCAGCATTTT. The rearrangement links TRBV6-1 to TRBJ1-5; TRBD1 matches at 7 bases. The germline CDR1 and CDR2 sequences are MNHNS and SASEGT. The CDR3 covers 15 residues. J gave up 4 bases and V 0 bases, and 3 bases lay outside the gene matches.

This clonotype was seen repeatedly, ten times or more. The chain joins TRBV4-3 to TRBJ2-2; 8 nucleotides line up with TRBD1. CDR3 length: 15 amino acids. V gave up 4 bases and J gave up 10 bases; unmatched junction bases: 11. From germline, CDR1 is LGHNA and CDR2 YSLEER. For the CDR3, the DNA is TGCGCCAGCAGCCCAAGGACAGGGTTAAATGCGGAGCTGTTTTTT. This translates into CASSPRTGLNAELFF.

Many counts were recorded for this clonotype. The genes are TRBV6-4 and TRBJ2-1; 9 bases align to TRBD1. The germline V gene has CDR1 MRHNA and CDR2 SNTAGT. There are 14 residues in the CDR3. With V trimmed by 0 bases and J by 9 bases, 3 bases remained unmatched. As DNA, the CDR3 is TGTGCCAGCAGTGACTCCCCGGACAGGGGTGAGCAGTTCTTC. Translation gives CASSDSPDRGEQFF.

This clonotype was found many times. V usage is TRBV5-1 and J usage is TRBJ2-3, with 8 bases fitting TRBD2. Losses at the gene ends were 3 bases for V and 1 base for J; bases not matched to a gene: 13. The germline V gene has CDR1 SGHRS and CDR2 YFSETQ. The CDR3 runs to 18 residues. In nucleotides, the CDR3 is TGCGCCAGCAGCTCGAATAGGACTAGCCTCTTCCGCACAGATACGCAGTATTTT. Residues: CASSSNRTSLFRTDTQYF.

Many counts were recorded for this clonotype. J is TRBJ1-5 and V is TRBV5-5; 7 bases map to TRBD1. Germline CDR1 is SGHKS and CDR2 is YYEKEE (reference sequence). The V gene end was trimmed by 3 bases and the J gene end by 6 bases; junction bases not matched to a gene: 3. The CDR3 totals 13 residues. Here the CDR3 reads CASSSSGGQPQHF. Here the CDR3 DNA reads TGTGCCAGCAGCTCCTCAGGGGGTCAGCCCCAGCATTTT.

The chain employs TRBV7-2 and TRBJ2-3; 10 nucleotides match TRBD1. The CDR3 extends over 16 amino acids. Germline V CDR1 and CDR2: SGHTA, FQGNSA. J lost 4 bases, V lost 3 bases, and 7 bases had no gene match. CDR3 sequence reads: CASSFDRGHMSDTQYF. The CDR3 DNA is TGTGCCAGCAGCTTTGACAGGGGGCATATGTCAGATACGCAGTATTTT.

The table lists this clonotype with many counts. This chain joins TRBV5-1 and TRBJ1-1; 11 bases agree with TRBD1. Per the germline V gene, CDR1 is SGHRS and CDR2 is YFSETQ. The CDR3 sequence is 15 residues long. After removal of 4 bases from V and 2 bases from J, the junction contained 4 bases not matched to a gene. Here the CDR3 reads CASSPGTGGNTEAFF. Here the CDR3 DNA reads TGCGCCAGCAGCCCCGGGACAGGGGGAAACACTGAAGCTTTCTTT.

This clonotype was recorded a few times. The chain uses TRBV7-6 and TRBJ2-3; a weak D match, TRBD2 (6 bases). Germline V gene data show CDR1 as SGHVS and CDR2 as FNYEAQ. The germline V and J ends were trimmed by 1 base and 2 bases, with 13 bases remaining between them. The CDR3 has 16 residues. DNA for the CDR3: TGTGCCAGCAGCTTAGTCCGCGGGGCTGACACAGATACGCAGTATTTT. Encoded protein: CASSLVRGADTDTQYF.

This clonotype was counted a few times. The gene calls are TRBV29-1 and TRBJ2-1, with D maybe TRBD2 (6 bases). Germline V gene lookup returns CDR1 SQVTM and CDR2 ANQGSEA. This CDR3 spans 15 amino acids. V was clipped by 4 bases and J by 5 bases, with 18 bases between them. The CDR3, as DNA: TGCAGCGTTGGGGTCTTACGTCGCGGGAACAATGAGCAGTTCTTC. This gives the protein CSVGVLRRGNNEQFF.

This clonotype has more than one count but fewer than ten. The J gene is TRBJ2-1, the V gene TRBV7-3; possibly TRBD2 for D (6 bases). Germline V gene lookup returns CDR1 SGHTA and CDR2 FQGTGA. The CDR3 loop spans 14 amino acids. V lost 7 bases, J lost 8 bases, and 18 bases lay in between. Here the CDR3 DNA reads TGTGCCAGCACTCCCGGGACTCCTTCGGATGAGCAGTTCTTC. It is translated as CASTPGTPSDEQFF.

V and J are TRBV6-4 and TRBJ2-1, with TRBD2 matching 11 bases. CDR1 is MRHNA and CDR2 is SNTAGT in the germline V gene. This CDR3 comprises 15 residues. Germline trimming cut 3 bases from V and 7 bases from J; bases unmatched to any gene: 5. CDR3 residues: CASSELAGGRNEQFF. The CDR3 nucleotides are TGTGCCAGCAGTGAGTTAGCGGGGGGGAGGAATGAGCAGTTCTTC.

The sample holds many counts of this clonotype. This rearrangement joins TRBV20-1 to TRBJ2-3; D unresolved. Germline assignment: CDR1 DFQATT and CDR2 SNEGSKA (reference sequence). CDR3 length: 13 amino acids. Trimming took off 4 bases at V and 0 bases at J, with 8 bases between the two ends. The DNA for the CDR3 is TGCAGTGCTACCAGCCTAAGCACAGATACGCAGTATTTT. The encoded protein is CSATSLSTDTQYF.

This clonotype was recorded at least ten times. The DNA of the CDR3 is TGCGCCAGCAGCTTGTCAGCGGCCCAAGAGACCCAGTACTTC. It specifies CASSLSAAQETQYF. This chain uses TRBV5-1 with TRBJ2-5; perhaps TRBD2 as D (5 bases). Between the trimmed V and J ends, which lost 1 base and 1 base, there was a span of 8 bases. Germline-derived CDR1 and CDR2 are SGHRS and YFSETQ. CDR3 length equals 14 residues.

This clonotype was observed a few times. The rearrangement joins TRBV29-1 to TRBJ1-6; 7 bases align to TRBD1. The CDR3 is 15 amino acids. Trimming at V came to 6 bases and at J to 3 bases, leaving 8 bases not matched to a gene. CDR1 and CDR2 from the germline V gene are SQVTM and ANQGSEA. CDR3 coding DNA: TGCAGCGTCCAAACCGGGACAGACTATAATTCACCCCTCCACTTT. Protein: CSVQTGTDYNSPLHF.